The text below deals with one T cell receptor (beta chain). The specificity of this receptor is unknown. The junction differs from germline at one of its ends, possibly a read error. The CDR3 spans 16 residues, from the cysteine through the phenylalanine. The sequence is cut down to CDR3 DNA, 48 bases in frame from base 1. Sequences SGHKS (CDR1) and YYEKEE (CDR2) are obtained from the germline V gene (reference sequence). The hyperthyroidism patients were between 18 and 65 years old and newly diagnosed, with a disease duration of less than 2 months. Any patient with an uncontrolled infection, another autoimmune disease, pregnancy or lactation was excluded. Diagnoses were established on the basis of clinical symptoms, serum thyroxine and TRAb, thyroid ultrasound, and orbital computed tomography. Blood from progressor patients was collected at the time of first diagnosis with hyperthyroidism, before any ophthalmopathy symptoms had appeared. Ficoll-Paque density gradient centrifugation was used to isolate PBMCs from around 10 ml of fresh peripheral blood. Progressor patients were initially diagnosed with Graves' hyperthyroidism and developed ophthalmopathy during follow-up. Total RNA was extracted with Trizol reagent, and quality was checked on an Agilent 2100 Bioanalyzer.

The TCR beta CDR3 regions were amplified from the RNA transcripts. A first-round RT-PCR of the TCR CDR3 used the HTBI primer set with the Qiagen OneStep RT-PCR kit. The libraries were constructed in a second round of multiplex PCR and then size-selected and purified. Paired-end sequencing of the libraries was performed with 100 bp reads on an Illumina HiSeq2000. As for the authors' bioinformatics: Raw data were processed with SOAPnuke, discarding reads with adapters, uncalled bases, mean Phred below 15, or no exact constant-primer or identifier match. High-quality paired reads were merged with COPE v1.2.5, and unique nucleotide sequences were defined as clonotypes. Clonotypes were aligned to IMGT TRBV, TRBD and TRBJ reference segments using MiTCR v1.1. The analysis was restricted to V-J combinations with a frequency above 0.0001, which together covered 99% to 99.2% of the repertoires. The TCS score was defined as F50 (clonal expansion) divided by E x V (chaos), with BLOSUM62-based TCRdist calculated between CDR3 peptides within each V-J. Welch's t-statistics and random forest reduced around 520 V-J features to some 14, which were used in a naive Bayes classifier (R e1071). Clones were called with MiXCR by TCRdb after fastp trimmed the public reads at Q25, and only in-frame beta chains were retained. Each CDR3 protein appears once, grouped with its most common genes and DNA. TCRdb assigned the V and J calls; the authors' analysis was not used. The sample table holds more than 250,000 distinct CDR3 sequences, of which about 15% were seen once. The ten largest clones add up to over 30% of the sample.

The source of the sample is a study of T cells in Graves' hyperthyroidism and ophthalmopathy (dated by TCRdb to about 2019). Study-wide context: Peripheral blood samples were taken at initial diagnosis, before any treatment was given. TCR V-J signatures able to tell the groups apart were searched for in a discovery cohort of 100 or so patients, of whom more than 40 had Graves' ophthalmopathy and more than 55 had stable Graves' hyperthyroidism. Prospective prediction of ophthalmopathy was tested in an independent validation cohort of approximately 18 hyperthyroidism patients and 15 to 17 patients who later progressed to ophthalmopathy. The 75 to 100 discovery patients were divided at random into training and test sets in a 7:3 ratio. In about 6 Graves' hyperthyroidism patients, the study also compared T-cell repertoires from thyroid tissue with T-cell repertoires from blood. After blood sampling, hyperthyroidism patients were treated with methimazole at a starting dose of 30 mg daily, and ophthalmopathy patients were treated with high-dose intravenous methylprednisolone. The paper describes TCR Vbeta CDR3 sequencing of about 140 peripheral blood samples, made up of 40 to 45 ophthalmopathy patients, 70 to 75 hyperthyroidism patients and 17 progressor patients.

On the study overall, not on this receptor specifically: Most expanded thyroid clonotypes (frequency above 0.001) were also detected in blood, a finding suggesting that blood repertoires may reflect thyroid immune responses. A 13 V-J signature model separated ophthalmopathy from stable hyperthyroidism, with roughly 88% sensitivity and around 84% specificity in cross-validation and 80%/75% in testing. Sample size was not statistically predetermined, and blinding of investigators to group allocation was not performed. In validation, the model predicted progression to ophthalmopathy with approximately 70% sensitivity and less than 80% specificity, a median of about 6 months before onset.

The clonotype comes from a woman aged 45-65 years with Graves' hyperthyroidism that later progressed to Graves' ophthalmopathy. The rearranged segments are TRBV5-5 and TRBJ1-3; 7 bases in between match TRBD1. The sequenced sample was blood. In nucleotide form, the sequence is TGTACCAGCAGCTTGGCTCGAGGGACAGCAGGAAACACCATATATTTT. Its product reads: CTSSLARGTAGNTIYF.